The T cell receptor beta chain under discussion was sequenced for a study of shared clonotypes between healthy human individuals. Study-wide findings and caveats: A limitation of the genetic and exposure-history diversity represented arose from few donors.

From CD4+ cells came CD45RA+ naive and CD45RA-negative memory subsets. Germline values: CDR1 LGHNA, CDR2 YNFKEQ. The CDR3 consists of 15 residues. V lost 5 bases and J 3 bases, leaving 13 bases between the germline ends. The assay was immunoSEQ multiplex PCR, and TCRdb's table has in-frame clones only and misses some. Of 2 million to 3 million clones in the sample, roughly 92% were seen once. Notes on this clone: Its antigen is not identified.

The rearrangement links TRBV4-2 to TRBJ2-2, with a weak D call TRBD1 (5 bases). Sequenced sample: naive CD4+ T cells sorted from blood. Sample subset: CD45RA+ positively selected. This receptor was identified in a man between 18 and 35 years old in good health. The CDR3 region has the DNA TGTGCCAGCAGCTTGGGCAGGGCCCACACCGGGGAGCTGTTTTTT. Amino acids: CASSLGRAHTGELFF.